The present entry profiles one T cell receptor (beta chain) with its context. Its specificity is unknown. TCRdb itself ran the reads through MiXCR, one entry per CDR3 protein. The repertoire includes 900,000 to 950,000 distinct CDR3 sequences, about a third of them detected once, and about an eighth sits in the top ten. Unmatched junction bases numbered 11, after V lost 2 bases and J lost 4 bases. CDR1 is SGHVS and CDR2 is FNYEAQ in the germline V gene. The CDR3 spans 17 residues. This entry comes from a study of T cell repertoires in cytomegalovirus infection. About the research overall: CMV infection plus the matching HLA type was flagged by public TCR beta signatures. Study conclusions and caveats: HLA-C-restricted CMV clonotypes gave the most frequent clonotype in two of eight donors.

The clonotype comes from a human donor in good health (CMV status not recorded). Some clones in this sample may be carry-over from other donors' samples. Here the sequenced sample was cultured CD8+ T cells from PBMCs, taken from culture after CMV antigen stimulation. The chain links TRBV7-6 to TRBJ2-1; 7 bases are shared with TRBD1. The CDR3 sequence: CASSLFPVDRVYNEQFF. CDR3 bases: TGTGCCAGCAGCTTATTCCCAGTAGACAGGGTGTACAATGAGCAGTTCTTC.